This T cell receptor beta chain was captured in a study of blood T cell repertoires in COVID-19. Trimming took off 0 bases at V and 0 bases at J, with 10 bases between the two ends. The CDR3 extends over 16 amino acids. Germline V CDR1 and CDR2: SGDLS, YYNGEE. Clones were read by immunoSEQ multiplex PCR, and TCRdb kept only the in-frame ones, dropping some. The sample gives 150,000 or so clones, roughly 86% of which show up once; around 1.5% is in the top ten. The receptor was derived from a woman aged 45 to 65 with acute or convalescent COVID-19. The rearrangement uses TRBV9 and TRBJ2-1; no reliable D call. The source material was peripheral blood. The CDR3, as DNA: TGTGCCAGCAGCGTAGGTGCACAGAGCTCCTACAATGAGCAGTTCTTC. Protein product: CASSVGAQSSYNEQFF.